The clone carrying this TCR beta chain was picked up a small number of times. As yet, its antigen is unknown. The V end lost 5 bases, the J end lost 3 bases, and 14 bases lay between the germline ends. Germline V lookup: CDR1 SEHNR, CDR2 FQNEAQ (reference sequence). This CDR3 is built from 16 residues. This entry is derived from a study of beta chain features in type 1 diabetes. Study observations and caveats: In all four CD4+ subsets, TCRB CDR3 length was significantly, moderately reduced in type 1 diabetes. In the patient group, naive, central memory and Treg TCRB repertoires seemed more alike than in the healthy donor group.

The sequenced template was cDNA made from the entire isolated RNA. The protocol was immunoSEQ multiplex PCR, while the TCRdb copy is restricted to in-frame clones and leaves out a portion. This table has over 150,000 clones, about 9.4% appearing once. The receptor was isolated from a man aged 30 to 39 with type 1 diabetes. This chain links TRBV7-9 with TRBJ2-6; D gene unclear. The sample comprised central memory CD4+ T cells from blood. The CDR3 DNA follows: TGTGCCAGCAGCCCACTTTTTGAGTTTGGGGCCAACGTCCTGACTTTC. Amino acid sequence: CASSPLFEFGANVLTF. The complete variable domain, with remaining parts taken from reference TRBV7-9 and TRBJ2-6, reads DTGVSQNPRHKITKRGQNVTFRCDPISEHNRLYWYRQTLGQGPEFLTYFQNEAQLEKSRLLSDRFSAERPKGSFSTLEIQRTEQGDSAMYLCASSPLFEFGANVLTFGAGSRLTVL.